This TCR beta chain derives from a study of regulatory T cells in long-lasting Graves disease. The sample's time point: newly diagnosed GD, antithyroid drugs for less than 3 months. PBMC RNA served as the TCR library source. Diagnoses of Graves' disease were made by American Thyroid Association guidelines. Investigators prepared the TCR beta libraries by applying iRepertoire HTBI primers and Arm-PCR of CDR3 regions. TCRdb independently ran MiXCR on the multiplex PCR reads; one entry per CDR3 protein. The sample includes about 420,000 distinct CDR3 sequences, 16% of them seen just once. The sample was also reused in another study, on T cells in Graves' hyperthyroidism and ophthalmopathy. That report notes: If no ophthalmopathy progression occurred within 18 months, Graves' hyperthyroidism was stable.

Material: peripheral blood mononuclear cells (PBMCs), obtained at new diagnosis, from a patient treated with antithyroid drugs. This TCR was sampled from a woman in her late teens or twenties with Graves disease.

This chain's CDR3 is CASSLRGGYTEAFF. The CDR3 DNA reads as TGTGCCAGCTCACTCAGGGGGGGGTACACTGAAGCTTTCTTT. The chain joins TRBV18 to TRBJ1-1; 7 bases are shared with TRBD1. The CDR3 loop spans 14 amino acids. After removal of 4 bases from V and 3 bases from J, the junction contained 5 bases not matched to a gene. The germline V gene has CDR1 KGHSH and CDR2 LQKENI.